This is a list of T cell receptor beta chains from one sample in a study of beta chain features in type 1 diabetes. The table came from immunoSEQ multiplex PCR; TCRdb's copy has only in-frame clones and leaves some out. The sample has about 160,000 clones, just over 8% seen once. The specimen was central memory CD4+ T cells from blood. The receptors were gathered from a woman in her late teens or twenties with type 1 diabetes. Both conserved end residues are part of each CDR3. A D gene is named only where the DNA matches it firmly. Rows may omit the clone size; those that give it use once, few, many or a size class.

size,J,V,D,CDR3,DNA
few,TRBJ2-2,TRBV18,TRBD2,CASSPPGLAGAYVGELFF,TGTGCCAGCTCACCCCCCGGACTAGCGGGAGCCTATGTCGGGGAGCTGTTTTTT
few,TRBJ2-1,TRBV9,TRBD2,CASSARLAGFAYNEQFF,TGTGCCAGCAGCGCCCGACTAGCGGGGTTCGCCTACAATGAGCAGTTCTTC
NA,TRBJ2-5,TRBV4-3,NA,CASSQSGDRETQYF,TGCGCCAGCAGCCAATCCGGTGACAGAGAGACCCAGTACTTC
NA,TRBJ2-5,TRBV19,TRBD2,CASSSTGGQETQYF,TGTGCCAGTAGTTCGACGGGGGGACAAGAGACCCAGTACTTC
NA,TRBJ1-2,TRBV18,TRBD1,CASSPGGGQGYTF,TGTGCCAGCTCACCAGGAGGGGGCCAGGGCTACACCTTC
few,TRBJ2-7,TRBV6-6,NA,CASSYPQQGPTGEQYF,TGTGCCAGCAGTTACCCGCAACAGGGCCCTACGGGCGAGCAGTACTTC
few,TRBJ2-5,TRBV6-6,NA,CASSGPGTQYF,TGTGCCAGCAGTGGTCCAGGGACCCAGTACTTC
few,TRBJ1-4,TRBV11-2,NA,CASSLVQSTNEKLFF,TGTGCCAGCAGCTTAGTACAGTCAACTAATGAAAAACTGTTTTTT
few,TRBJ2-7,TRBV19,NA,CASSFGQTYEQYF,TGTGCCAGTAGTTTTGGACAGACCTACGAGCAGTACTTC
NA,TRBJ2-1,TRBV7-6,TRBD2,CASSGGVSSYNEQFF,TGTGCCAGCTCTGGGGGGGTGAGCTCCTACAATGAGCAGTTCTTC
NA,TRBJ2-4,TRBV6-1,NA,CASRLELVAKNIQYF,TGTGCCAGCAGACTCGAATTAGTAGCCAAAAACATTCAGTACTTC
few,TRBJ1-1,TRBV2,NA,CASSLDRSSEAFF,TGTGCCAGCAGCCTAGACAGGAGCAGTGAAGCTTTCTTT
few,TRBJ2-7,TRBV5-1,NA,CASSLGPQGNEQYF,TGCGCCAGCAGCTTGGGGCCTCAGGGTAACGAGCAGTACTTC
NA,TRBJ2-1,TRBV6-4,TRBD2,CASSLGLAGYNEQFF,TGTGCCAGCAGTCTTGGACTAGCGGGGTACAATGAGCAGTTCTTC
NA,TRBJ1-2,TRBV10-3,TRBD1,CAITSDRVGGYTF,TGTGCCATCACCTCCGACAGGGTTGGGGGCTACACCTTC
few,TRBJ2-2,TRBV29-1,TRBD1,CSVGGDRGYTGELFF,TGCAGCGTTGGCGGGGACAGGGGATACACCGGGGAGCTGTTTTTT
NA,TRBJ2-1,TRBV30,NA,CAWSPGLLAANEQFF,TGTGCCTGGAGTCCCGGACTATTGGCGGCCAATGAGCAGTTCTTC
few,TRBJ2-7,TRBV4-2,TRBD2,CASSRLPGLAVYEQYF,TGTGCCAGCAGCCGTCTACCGGGACTAGCTGTCTACGAGCAGTACTTC
NA,TRBJ2-1,TRBV5-1,NA,CASSTSGTLANEQFF,TGCGCCAGCAGCACGTCCGGGACTCTCGCTAATGAGCAGTTCTTC
few,TRBJ2-7,TRBV5-4,TRBD1,CASTGTGGDEQYF,TGTGCCAGCACCGGGACAGGGGGCGACGAGCAGTACTTC
few,TRBJ2-3,TRBV2,NA,CASTKNGLGGDTQYF,TGTGCCAGCACCAAAAACGGTCTAGGAGGGGATACGCAGTATTTT
few,TRBJ2-7,TRBV4-2,TRBD2,CASSQDRGLAGGRGTYEQYF,TGTGCCAGCAGCCAAGATAGGGGACTAGCGGGAGGAAGGGGAACCTACGAGCAGTACTTC
NA,TRBJ1-4,TRBV19,NA,CASSIQNRENEKLFF,TGTGCCAGTAGTATACAAAACAGGGAGAATGAAAAACTGTTTTTT
NA,TRBJ1-4,TRBV11-2,NA,CASSLDRGKLFF,TGTGCCAGCAGCTTAGATCGGGGAAAACTGTTTTTT
few,TRBJ2-7,TRBV6-5,NA,CASSYAQGLYEQYF,TGTGCCAGCAGTTACGCACAGGGCCTCTACGAGCAGTACTTC
NA,TRBJ2-2,TRBV6-5,TRBD2,CASTVSGSGTGELFF,TGTGCCAGCACAGTTAGCGGGAGTGGCACCGGGGAGCTGTTTTTT
few,TRBJ2-5,TRBV23-1,NA,CASSQSKDRRIPETQYF,TGCGCCAGCAGTCAATCAAAAGATAGGAGAATCCCGGAGACCCAGTACTTC
few,TRBJ2-3,TRBV11-3,TRBD2,CASSLRTSGSSTDTQYF,TGTGCCAGCAGCTTAAGAACTAGCGGGAGCAGCACAGATACGCAGTATTTT
few,TRBJ2-1,TRBV10-3,NA,CAISAPGIDEQFF,TGTGCCATCAGTGCCCCCGGGATCGATGAGCAGTTCTTC
few,TRBJ1-1,TRBV9,NA,CASSVLGGGLNTEAFF,TGTGCCAGCAGCGTGTTGGGGGGGGGCTTGAACACTGAAGCTTTCTTT
few,TRBJ2-6,TRBV9,NA,CASSVVAWGANVLTF,TGTGCCAGCAGCGTAGTAGCTTGGGGGGCCAACGTCCTGACTTTC
NA,TRBJ1-5,TRBV5-1,TRBD1,CASSLGQADQPQHF,TGCGCCAGCAGCTTAGGACAGGCCGATCAGCCCCAGCATTTT
few,TRBJ2-5,TRBV30,NA,CAWSGRNRETQYF,TGTGCCTGGAGTGGGCGGAATCGGGAGACCCAGTACTTC
few,TRBJ2-3,TRBV7-9,NA,CASDGAGSTDTQYF,TGTGCCAGCGATGGGGCGGGGAGCACAGATACGCAGTATTTT
NA,TRBJ2-3,TRBV15,NA,CATKSGFTDTQYF,TGTGCCACCAAGTCAGGGTTCACAGATACGCAGTATTTT
NA,TRBJ1-1,TRBV18,NA,CASSPQERNEAFF,TGTGCCAGCTCACCACAGGAGAGGAATGAAGCTTTCTTT
NA,TRBJ2-1,TRBV2,NA,CASRPLGGRSYNEQFF,TGTGCCAGCAGACCCCTCGGGGGAAGGTCCTACAATGAGCAGTTCTTC
few,TRBJ1-5,TRBV30,NA,CAWSVLTSDQPQHF,TGTGCCTGGAGTGTACTCACGTCGGATCAGCCCCAGCATTTT
many,TRBJ2-7,TRBV4-1,NA,CASSRRGAGSYEQYF,TGCGCCAGCAGCCGCAGGGGCGCGGGCTCCTACGAGCAGTACTTC
NA,TRBJ1-5,TRBV28,NA,CASSLGGAAQPQHF,TGTGCCAGCAGTTTAGGGGGGGCGGCTCAGCCCCAGCATTTT
NA,TRBJ1-5,TRBV10-2,NA,CAGSQGFNQPQHF,TGCGCCGGGTCACAGGGATTTAATCAGCCCCAGCATTTT
NA,TRBJ2-1,TRBV2,NA,CASSGGQGEWNEQFF,TGTGCCAGCAGTGGGGGGCAGGGTGAGTGGAATGAGCAGTTCTTC
NA,TRBJ2-1,TRBV5-6,TRBD2,CASSWAPASGGAYNEQFF,TGTGCCAGCAGCTGGGCGCCGGCTAGCGGGGGGGCCTACAATGAGCAGTTCTTC
NA,TRBJ2-7,TRBV2,NA,CASTPAYEQYF,TGTGCCAGCACCCCCGCCTACGAGCAGTACTTC
many,TRBJ1-2,TRBV28,NA,CASSSQGPYGYTF,TGTGCCAGCAGTTCTCAGGGCCCCTATGGCTACACCTTC
few,TRBJ2-7,TRBV19,NA,CASRLRGSSYEQYF,TGTGCCAGTAGACTCCGAGGAAGCTCCTACGAGCAGTACTTC
few,TRBJ1-1,TRBV7-9,TRBD1,CASTQTQGVSEAFF,TGTGCCAGCACCCAAACCCAGGGGGTATCTGAAGCTTTCTTT
few,TRBJ1-5,TRBV10-3,TRBD1,CAISADREAPQHF,TGTGCCATCAGTGCCGACAGGGAAGCGCCCCAGCATTTT
few,TRBJ1-3,TRBV4-3,NA,CASSQDQGSPSGNTIYF,TGCGCCAGCAGCCAAGATCAGGGCTCCCCCTCTGGAAACACCATATATTTT
few,TRBJ1-2,TRBV27,NA,CASETGCYGYTF,TGTGCCAGCGAAACAGGGTGCTATGGCTACACCTTC
few,TRBJ2-3,TRBV18,TRBD2,CASSLLPLTSEGTDTQYF,TGTGCCAGCTCGCTCCTACCTTTGACTAGCGAAGGCACAGATACGCAGTATTTT
NA,TRBJ2-2,TRBV29-1,NA,CSVVMGKGAGELFF,TGCAGCGTTGTAATGGGCAAGGGGGCCGGGGAGCTGTTTTTT
few,TRBJ2-3,TRBV10-3,NA,CAIRGTDSSTDTQYF,TGTGCCATCAGGGGCACGGACTCTAGCACAGATACGCAGTATTTT
NA,TRBJ1-5,TRBV18,NA,CASSRTEYSNQPQHF,TGTGCCAGCTCACGAACAGAATATAGCAATCAGCCCCAGCATTTT
NA,TRBJ2-7,TRBV14,NA,CASSPVGPRGEQYF,TGTGCCAGCAGCCCTGTGGGCCCTCGTGGCGAGCAGTACTTC